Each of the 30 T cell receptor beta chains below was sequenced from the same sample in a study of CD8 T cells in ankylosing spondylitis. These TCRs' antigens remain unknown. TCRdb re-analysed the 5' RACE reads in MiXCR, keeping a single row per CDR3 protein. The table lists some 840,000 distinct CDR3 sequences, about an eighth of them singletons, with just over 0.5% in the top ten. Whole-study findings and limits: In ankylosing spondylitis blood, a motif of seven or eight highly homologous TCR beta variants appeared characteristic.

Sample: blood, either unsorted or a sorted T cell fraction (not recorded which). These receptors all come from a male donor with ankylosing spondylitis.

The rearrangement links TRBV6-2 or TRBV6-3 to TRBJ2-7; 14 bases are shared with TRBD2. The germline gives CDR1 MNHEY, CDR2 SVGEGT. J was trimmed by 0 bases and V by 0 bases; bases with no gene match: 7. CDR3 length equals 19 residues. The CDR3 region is CASSYSGLAGDVLSYEQYF. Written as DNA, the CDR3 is TGTGCCAGCAGTTACTCGGGACTAGCGGGGGACGTTCTCTCCTACGAGCAGTACTTC.

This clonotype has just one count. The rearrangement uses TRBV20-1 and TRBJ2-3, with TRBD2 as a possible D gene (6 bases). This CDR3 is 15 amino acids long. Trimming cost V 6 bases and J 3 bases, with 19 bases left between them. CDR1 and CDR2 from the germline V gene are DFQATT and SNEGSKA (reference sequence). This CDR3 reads CSALLGGGMTDTQYF. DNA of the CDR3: TGCAGTGCCCTCCTAGGAGGAGGGATGACAGATACGCAGTATTTT.

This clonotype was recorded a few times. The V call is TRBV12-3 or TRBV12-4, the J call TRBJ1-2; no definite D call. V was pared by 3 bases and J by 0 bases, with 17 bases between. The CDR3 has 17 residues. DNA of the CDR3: TGTGCCAGCAGTTTGAAGGGCCAGAGGCCCTCTAACTATGGCTACACCTTC. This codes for CASSLKGQRPSNYGYTF.

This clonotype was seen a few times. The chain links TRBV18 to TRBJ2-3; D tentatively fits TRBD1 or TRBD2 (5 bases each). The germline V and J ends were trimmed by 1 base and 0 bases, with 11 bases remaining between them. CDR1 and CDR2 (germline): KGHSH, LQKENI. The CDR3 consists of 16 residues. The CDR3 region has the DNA TGTGCCAGCTCACCACGGGACCTTGAGAGCACAGATACGCAGTATTTT. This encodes CASSPRDLESTDTQYF.

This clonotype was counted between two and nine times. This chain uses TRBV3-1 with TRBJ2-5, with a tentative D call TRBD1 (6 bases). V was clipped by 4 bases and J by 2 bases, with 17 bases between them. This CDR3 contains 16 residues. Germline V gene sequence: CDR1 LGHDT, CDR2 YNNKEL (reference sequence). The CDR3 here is CASSPTGERGQETQYF. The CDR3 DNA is TGTGCCAGCAGCCCCACTGGGGAAAGGGGGCAAGAGACCCAGTACTTC.

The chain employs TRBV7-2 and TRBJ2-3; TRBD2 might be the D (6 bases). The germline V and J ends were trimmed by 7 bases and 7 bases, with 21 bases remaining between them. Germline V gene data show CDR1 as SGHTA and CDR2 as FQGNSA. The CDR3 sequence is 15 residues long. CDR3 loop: CASTRDPGVHNTQYF. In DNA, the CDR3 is TGTGCCAGCACCCGAGACCCGGGGGTCCACAATACGCAGTATTTT.

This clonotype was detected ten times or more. CDR3 nucleotide sequence: TGTGCCAGCAGCTTCACTAGCGGGAGAGGGTACGAGCAGTACTTC. Protein sequence: CASSFTSGRGYEQYF. The chain recombines TRBV7-2 with TRBJ2-7; TRBD2 matches 11 bases. Germline lookup yields CDR1 SGHTA and CDR2 FQGNSA. After removal of 3 bases from V and 4 bases from J, the junction contained 5 bases not matched to a gene. The CDR3 has 15 amino acids.

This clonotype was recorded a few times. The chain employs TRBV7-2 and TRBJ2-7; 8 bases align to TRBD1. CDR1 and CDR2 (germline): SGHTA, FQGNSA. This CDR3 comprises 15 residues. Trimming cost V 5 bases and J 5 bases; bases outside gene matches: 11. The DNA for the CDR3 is TGTGCCAGCAGCCCCAGACAGGGGTATGACCACGAGCAGTACTTC. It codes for CASSPRQGYDHEQYF.

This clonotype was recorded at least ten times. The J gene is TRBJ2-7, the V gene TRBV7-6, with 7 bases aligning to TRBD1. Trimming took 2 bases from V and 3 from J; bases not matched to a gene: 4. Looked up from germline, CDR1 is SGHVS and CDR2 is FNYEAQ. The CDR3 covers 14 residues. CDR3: CASSLRQGYYEQYF. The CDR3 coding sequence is TGTGCCAGCAGCTTAAGACAGGGATACTACGAGCAGTACTTC.

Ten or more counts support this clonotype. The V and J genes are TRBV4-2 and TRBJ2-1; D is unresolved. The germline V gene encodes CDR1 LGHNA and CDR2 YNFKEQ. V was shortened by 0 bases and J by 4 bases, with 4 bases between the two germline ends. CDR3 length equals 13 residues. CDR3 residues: CASSQEAYNEQFF. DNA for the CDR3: TGTGCCAGCAGCCAAGAGGCTTACAATGAGCAGTTCTTC.

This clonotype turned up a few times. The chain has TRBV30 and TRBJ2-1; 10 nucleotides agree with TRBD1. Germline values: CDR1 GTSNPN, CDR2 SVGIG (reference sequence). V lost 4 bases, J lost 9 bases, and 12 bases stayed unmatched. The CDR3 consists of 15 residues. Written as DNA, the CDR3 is TGTGCCTGGACCACCCGGGGGACAGGGGTTAGTGAGCAGTTCTTC. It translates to CAWTTRGTGVSEQFF.

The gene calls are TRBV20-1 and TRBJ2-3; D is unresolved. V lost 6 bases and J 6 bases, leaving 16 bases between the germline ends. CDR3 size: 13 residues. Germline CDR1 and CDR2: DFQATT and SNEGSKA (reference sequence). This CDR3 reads CSALVSPLDTQYF. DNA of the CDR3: TGCAGTGCACTTGTTAGCCCCCTGGATACGCAGTATTTT.

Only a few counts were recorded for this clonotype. The CDR3 protein is CASSFWDWSYNEQFF. The CDR3, as DNA: TGTGCCAGCAGTTTCTGGGACTGGTCTTACAATGAGCAGTTCTTC. The chain couples TRBV12-3 or TRBV12-4 to TRBJ2-1, with a tentative D call TRBD2 (6 bases). The germline V and J ends were trimmed by 3 bases and 4 bases, with 13 bases remaining between them. The CDR3 runs 15 residues.

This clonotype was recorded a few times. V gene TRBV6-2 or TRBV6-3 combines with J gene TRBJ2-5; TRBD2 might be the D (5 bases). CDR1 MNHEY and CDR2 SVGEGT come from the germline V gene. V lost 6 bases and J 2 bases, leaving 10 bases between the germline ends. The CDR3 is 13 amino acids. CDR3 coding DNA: TGTGCCAGCAGCAATCGGGGACAAGAGACCCAGTACTTC. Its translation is CASSNRGQETQYF.

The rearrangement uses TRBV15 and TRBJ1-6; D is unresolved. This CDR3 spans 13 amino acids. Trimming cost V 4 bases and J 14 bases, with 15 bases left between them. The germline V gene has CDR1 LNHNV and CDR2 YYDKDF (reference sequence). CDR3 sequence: CATSTAGPRTLHF. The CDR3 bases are TGTGCCACCAGCACCGCCGGGCCCCGAACCCTCCACTTT.

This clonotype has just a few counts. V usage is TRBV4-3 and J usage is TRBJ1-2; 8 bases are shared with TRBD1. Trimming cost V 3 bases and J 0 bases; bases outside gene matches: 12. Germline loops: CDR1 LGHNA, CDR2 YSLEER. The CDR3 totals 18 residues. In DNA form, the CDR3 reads TGCGCCAGCAGCCAGAATTACCGGGACAGGCGAGCTAACTATGGCTACACCTTC. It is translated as CASSQNYRDRRANYGYTF.

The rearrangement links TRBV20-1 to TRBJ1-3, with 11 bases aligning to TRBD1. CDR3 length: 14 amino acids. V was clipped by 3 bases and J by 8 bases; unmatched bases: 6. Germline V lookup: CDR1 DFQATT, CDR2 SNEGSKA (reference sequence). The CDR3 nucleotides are TGCAGTGCTAGGAGGACAGGGGGCATGGACACCATATATTTT. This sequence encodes CSARRTGGMDTIYF.

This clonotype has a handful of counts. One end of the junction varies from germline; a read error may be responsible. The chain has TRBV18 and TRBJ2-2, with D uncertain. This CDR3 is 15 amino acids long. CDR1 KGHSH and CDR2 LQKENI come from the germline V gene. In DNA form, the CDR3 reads TGTGCCAGCTCACCACAACAAGGGAACTCCGGGGAGCTGTTTTTT. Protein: CASSPQQGNSGELFF.

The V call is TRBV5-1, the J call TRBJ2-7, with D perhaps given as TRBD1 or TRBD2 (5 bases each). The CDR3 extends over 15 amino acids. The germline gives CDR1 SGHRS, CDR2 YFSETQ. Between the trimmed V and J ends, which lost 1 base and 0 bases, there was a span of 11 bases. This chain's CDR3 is CASSLIRDGSYEQYF. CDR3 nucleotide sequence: TGCGCCAGCAGCTTGATTAGGGACGGCTCCTACGAGCAGTACTTC.

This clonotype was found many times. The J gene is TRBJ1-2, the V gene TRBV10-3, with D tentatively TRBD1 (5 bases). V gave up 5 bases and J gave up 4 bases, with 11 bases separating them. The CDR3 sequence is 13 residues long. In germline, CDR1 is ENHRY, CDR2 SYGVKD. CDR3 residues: CAISRGTFYGYTF. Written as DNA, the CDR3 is TGTGCCATCAGTAGAGGGACCTTCTATGGCTACACCTTC.

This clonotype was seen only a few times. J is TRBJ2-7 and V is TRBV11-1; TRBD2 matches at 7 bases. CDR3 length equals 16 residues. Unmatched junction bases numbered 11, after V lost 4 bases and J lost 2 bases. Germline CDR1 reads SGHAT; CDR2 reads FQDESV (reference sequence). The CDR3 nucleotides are TGTGCCAGCAGCTCCTCCGGACTAGTCCTCCCCTACGAGCAGTACTTC. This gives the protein CASSSSGLVLPYEQYF.

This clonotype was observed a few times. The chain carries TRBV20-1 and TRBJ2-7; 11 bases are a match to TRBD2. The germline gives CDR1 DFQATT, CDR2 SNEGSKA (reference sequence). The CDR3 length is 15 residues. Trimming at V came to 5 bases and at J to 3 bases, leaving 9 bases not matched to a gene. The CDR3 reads CSAPEPGLAGYEQYF. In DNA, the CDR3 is TGCAGTGCTCCTGAACCTGGACTAGCGGGCTACGAGCAGTACTTC.

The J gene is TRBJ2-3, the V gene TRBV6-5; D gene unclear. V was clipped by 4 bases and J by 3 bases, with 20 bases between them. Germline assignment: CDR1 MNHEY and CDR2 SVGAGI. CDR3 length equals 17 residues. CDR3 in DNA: TGTGCCAGCAGTTCCCCACTCGTAACTCAACGAACAGATACGCAGTATTTT. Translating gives CASSSPLVTQRTDTQYF.

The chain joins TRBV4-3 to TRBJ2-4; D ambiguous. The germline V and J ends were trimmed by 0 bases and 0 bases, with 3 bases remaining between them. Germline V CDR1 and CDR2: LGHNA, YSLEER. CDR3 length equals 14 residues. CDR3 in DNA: TGCGCCAGCAGCCAAGACAGAGCCAAAAACATTCAGTACTTC. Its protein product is CASSQDRAKNIQYF.

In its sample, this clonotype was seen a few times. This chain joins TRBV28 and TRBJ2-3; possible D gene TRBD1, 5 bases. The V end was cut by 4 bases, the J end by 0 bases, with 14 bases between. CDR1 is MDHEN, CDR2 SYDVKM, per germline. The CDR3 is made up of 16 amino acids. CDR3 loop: CASSWTPRLSTDTQYF. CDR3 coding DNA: TGTGCCAGCAGTTGGACACCACGGCTCAGCACAGATACGCAGTATTTT.

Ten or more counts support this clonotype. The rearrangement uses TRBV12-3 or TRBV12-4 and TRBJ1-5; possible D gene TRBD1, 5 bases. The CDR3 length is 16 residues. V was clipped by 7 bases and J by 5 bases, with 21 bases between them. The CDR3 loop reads CASTKTGGREDQPQHF. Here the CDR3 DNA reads TGTGCCAGCACCAAAACGGGGGGTCGGGAGGATCAGCCCCAGCATTTT.

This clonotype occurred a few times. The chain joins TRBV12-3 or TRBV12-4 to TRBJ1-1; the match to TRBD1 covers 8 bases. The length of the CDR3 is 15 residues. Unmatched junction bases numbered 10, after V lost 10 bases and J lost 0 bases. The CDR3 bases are TGTGCCATACTCGACAGGGGCCACATGAACACTGAAGCTTTCTTT. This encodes CAILDRGHMNTEAFF.

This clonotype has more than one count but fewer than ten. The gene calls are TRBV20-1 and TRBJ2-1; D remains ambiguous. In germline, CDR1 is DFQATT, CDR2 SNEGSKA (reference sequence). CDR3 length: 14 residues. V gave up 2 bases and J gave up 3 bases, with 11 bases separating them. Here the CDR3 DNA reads TGCAGTGCTAGAAGGAGCCTAAACTACAATGAGCAGTTCTTC. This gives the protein CSARRSLNYNEQFF.

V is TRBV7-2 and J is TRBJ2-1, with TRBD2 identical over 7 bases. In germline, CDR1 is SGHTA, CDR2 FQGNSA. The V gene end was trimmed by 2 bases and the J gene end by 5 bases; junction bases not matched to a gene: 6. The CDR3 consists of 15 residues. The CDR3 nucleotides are TGTGCCAGCAGCTTATTTGCGGGGGATGACAATGAGCAGTTCTTC. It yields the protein CASSLFAGDDNEQFF.

The CDR3 loop is CASSLETHHNEQFF. CDR3 DNA: TGCGCCAGCAGCTTGGAGACGCACCACAATGAGCAGTTCTTC. V and J are TRBV5-1 and TRBJ2-1, with unresolved D. The CDR3 covers 14 residues. V dropped 0 bases and J dropped 5 bases, with 9 bases sitting between them. From germline, CDR1 is SGHRS and CDR2 YFSETQ.